The 8 T cell receptor beta chains below come from one sample, sequenced in a study of molecular identifiers for immune sequencing clone quantification. TCRdb re-analysed the PCR reads in MiXCR, keeping a single row per CDR3 protein. The sample gives some 12,000 distinct CDR3 sequences, 18% of which show up once; roughly 1.5% is in the top ten. Sequences were obtained from naive CD8+ T cells from blood, with Jurkat cell RNA spiked in. The subset denotes: FACS-sorted CD8+CD4-CCR7+CD45RA+ naive T cells. These receptors all stem from a human donor in good health. Some libraries in this study had Jurkat cell RNA spiked in.

In this sample, this clonotype is medium-sized. The chain is built from TRBV6-1 and TRBJ2-3; 7 nucleotides match TRBD2. Trimming at V came to 7 bases and at J to 0 bases, leaving 4 bases not matched to a gene. Germline CDR1 MNHNS, CDR2 SASEGT. The CDR3 totals 14 residues. CDR3 amino acids: CASIPLASTDTQYF. The CDR3 bases are TGTGCCAGCATCCCACTAGCGAGCACAGATACGCAGTATTTT.

As concerns this clonotype: The CDR3 carries no conserved terminal phenylalanine or tryptophan, so it likely arises from a read error. The chain joins TRBV20-1 to TRBJ2-5; D unclear. Germline V gene lookup returns CDR1 DFQATT and CDR2 SNEGSKA (reference sequence). Trimming removed 0 bases from V and 1 base from J, with 6 bases in between. CDR3 length equals 13 residues. CDR3 sequence: CSARESCQETQYL. In DNA, the CDR3 is TGCAGTGCTAGAGAGTCATGCCAAGAGACCCAGTACCTC.

With respect to this clonotype: A much more abundant neighbour one base away suggests this may be a read error. The chain couples TRBV11-3 to TRBJ2-3, with TRBD1 identical over 8 bases. The junction had 8 bases not matched to a gene; V was cut back by 5 bases and J by 1 base. The CDR3 runs 16 residues. In germline, CDR1 is SGHNT, CDR2 YENEEA. The CDR3 spells CASSLWTGSGTDTQYF. The CDR3 nucleotides are TGTGCCAGCAGCCTATGGACAGGGTCTGGCACAGATACGCAGTATTTT. Complete variable domain (other parts from reference TRBV11-3 and TRBJ2-3): EAGVVQSPRYKIIEKKQPVAFWCNPISGHNTLYWYLQNLGQGPELLIRYENEEAVDDSQLPKDRFSAERLKGVDSTLKIQPAELGDSAVYLCASSLWTGSGTDTQYFGPGTRLTVL.

This clonotype counts as medium-sized (0.01 to 0.1%). This chain links TRBV7-9 with TRBJ1-1; no clear D. This CDR3 region has 13 residues. The V gene lost 5 bases and the J gene lost 3 bases, with 10 bases spanning the gap. Germline V lookup: CDR1 SEHNR, CDR2 FQNEAQ (reference sequence). The CDR3 is CASSRTGDTEAFF. The CDR3 DNA sequence: TGTGCCAGCAGCCGGACCGGGGACACTGAAGCTTTCTTT.

In its sample, this clonotype is medium-sized. J is TRBJ2-5 and V is TRBV13, with D uncertain. V was cut by 5 bases and J by 1 base, with 11 bases left in between. The CDR3 length is 14 residues. Germline V lookup: CDR1 PRHDT, CDR2 FYEKMQ (reference sequence). CDR3 region: CASSQPDVQETQYF. The CDR3 bases are TGTGCCAGCAGCCAACCCGACGTCCAAGAGACCCAGTACTTC.

In this sample, this clonotype turned up many times. The CDR3, as DNA: TGCGCCAGCAGCCCAGAAGGGGCGGGAGTCGGATACGAGCAGTACTTC. Its translation: CASSPEGAGVGYEQYF. The V call is TRBV5-1, the J call TRBJ2-7, with 7 bases fitting TRBD2. Germline V gene lookup returns CDR1 SGHRS and CDR2 YFSETQ. The CDR3 is 16 amino acids. V gave up 4 bases and J gave up 4 bases; unmatched junction bases: 14.

Judged by abundance, this clonotype is medium-sized. The V call is TRBV6-5, the J call TRBJ1-6, with 9 nucleotides matching TRBD1. The CDR3 is 17 residues long. The germline CDR1 and CDR2 sequences are MNHEY and SVGAGI. J gave up 9 bases and V 0 bases, and 9 bases lay outside the gene matches. The DNA of the CDR3 is TGTGCCAGCAGTTACTCGCTGGACAGGGGTCTTTCTTCACCCCTCCACTTT. Its translation: CASSYSLDRGLSSPLHF.

By proportion, this clonotype is medium-sized. The chain recombines TRBV11-2 with TRBJ2-1; 14 bases match TRBD2. The germline CDR1 and CDR2 sequences are SGHAT and FQNNGV. The J segment lost 8 bases and the V segment lost 2 bases, leaving 5 bases of the junction unmatched. This CDR3 has 16 amino acids. In DNA, the CDR3 is TGTGCCAGCAGCTTACCCGGACTAGCGGGAGGCTATGAGCAGTTCTTC. The encoded protein is CASSLPGLAGGYEQFF.